The source of this T cell receptor beta chain is a study of blood T cell repertoires in COVID-19. The overall study: Samples representing acute and convalescent COVID-19 were sourced from the United States, Italy and Spain. Sources were T cells, B-cell-depleted T cells, or PBMCs; the material itself was cDNA or gDNA.

Patients at the Seattle site were enrolled during active infection and followed longitudinally. As processed by the authors: How many nucleated cells were present was estimated from reference gene primer amplification. Profiled with immunoSEQ multiplex PCR; TCRdb holds only in-frame clones, not every one. For V, J and clone size, that table is used; D and trimming come from the DNA. The sample lists roughly 150,000 clones; around nine tenths were seen once. In regard to this clone: The junction shows a germline mismatch at one end, possibly a read error.

The clonotype was recovered from a woman aged 65 to 85 with COVID-19, enrolled during active disease. The material sequenced was peripheral blood.

The CDR3 nucleotides read TGTGCCAGCACCTTGGAAGCGGGGTGGACAGATACGCAGTATTTT. This codes for CASTLEAGWTDTQYF. V usage is TRBV5-4 and J usage is TRBJ2-3; TRBD2 aligns across 7 bases. Per germline, CDR1 SGHNT and CDR2 YYREEE (reference sequence). This CDR3 region has 15 residues.